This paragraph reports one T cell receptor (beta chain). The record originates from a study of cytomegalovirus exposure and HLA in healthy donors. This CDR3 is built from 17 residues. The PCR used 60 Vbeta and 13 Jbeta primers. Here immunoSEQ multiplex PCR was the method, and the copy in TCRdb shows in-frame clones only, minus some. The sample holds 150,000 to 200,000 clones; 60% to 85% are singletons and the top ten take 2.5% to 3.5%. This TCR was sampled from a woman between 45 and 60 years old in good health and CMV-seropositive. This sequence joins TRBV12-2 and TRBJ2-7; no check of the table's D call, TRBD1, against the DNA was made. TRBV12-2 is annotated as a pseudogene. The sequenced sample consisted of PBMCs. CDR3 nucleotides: TGTGCAAGTCGCTTAGCGGAAGGGGGACAGGGAACCTACGAGCAGTACTTC. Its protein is CASRLAEGGQGTYEQYF.